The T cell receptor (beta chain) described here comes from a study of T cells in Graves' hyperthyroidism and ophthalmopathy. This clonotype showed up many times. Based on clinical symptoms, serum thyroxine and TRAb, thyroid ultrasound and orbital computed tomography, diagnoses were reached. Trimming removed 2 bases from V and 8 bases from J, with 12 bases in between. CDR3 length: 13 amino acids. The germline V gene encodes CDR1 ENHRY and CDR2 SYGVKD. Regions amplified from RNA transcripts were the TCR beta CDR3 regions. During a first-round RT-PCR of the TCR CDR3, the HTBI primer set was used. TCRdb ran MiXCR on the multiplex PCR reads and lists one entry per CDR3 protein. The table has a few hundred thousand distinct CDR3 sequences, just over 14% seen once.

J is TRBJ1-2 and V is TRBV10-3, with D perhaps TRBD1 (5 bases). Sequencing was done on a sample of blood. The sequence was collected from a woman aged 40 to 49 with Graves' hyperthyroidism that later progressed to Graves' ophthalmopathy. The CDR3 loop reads CAISEGQGGGYTF. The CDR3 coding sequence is TGTGCCATCAGTGAGGGCCAGGGAGGCGGCTACACCTTC.